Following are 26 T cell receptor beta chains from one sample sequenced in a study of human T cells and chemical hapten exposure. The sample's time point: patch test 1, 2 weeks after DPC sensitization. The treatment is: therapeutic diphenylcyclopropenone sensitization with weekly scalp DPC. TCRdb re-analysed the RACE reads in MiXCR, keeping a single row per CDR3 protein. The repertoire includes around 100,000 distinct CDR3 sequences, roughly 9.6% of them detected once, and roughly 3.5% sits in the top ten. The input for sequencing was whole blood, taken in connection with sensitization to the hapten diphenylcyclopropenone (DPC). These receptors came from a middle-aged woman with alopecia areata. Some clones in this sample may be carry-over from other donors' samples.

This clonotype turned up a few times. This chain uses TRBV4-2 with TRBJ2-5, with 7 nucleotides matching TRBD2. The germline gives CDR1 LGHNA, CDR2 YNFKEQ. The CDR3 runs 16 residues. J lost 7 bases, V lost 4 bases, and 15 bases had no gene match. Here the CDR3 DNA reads TGTGCCAGCAGCCGCGAGACTAGCAGTCCAGGGATGACCCAGTACTTC. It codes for CASSRETSSPGMTQYF.

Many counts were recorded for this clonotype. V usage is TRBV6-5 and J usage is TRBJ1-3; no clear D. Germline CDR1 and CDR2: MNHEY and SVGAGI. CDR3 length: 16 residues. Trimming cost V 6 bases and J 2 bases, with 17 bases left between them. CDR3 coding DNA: TGTGCCAGCAGCCCGGCCGCTCATCAGACTGGAAACACCATATATTTT. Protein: CASSPAAHQTGNTIYF.

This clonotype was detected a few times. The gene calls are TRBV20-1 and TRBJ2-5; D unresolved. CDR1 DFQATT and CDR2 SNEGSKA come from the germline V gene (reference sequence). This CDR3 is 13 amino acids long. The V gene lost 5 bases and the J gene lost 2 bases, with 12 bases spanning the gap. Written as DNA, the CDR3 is TGCAGTGCTCCCACCCACGGACAAGAGACCCAGTACTTC. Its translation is CSAPTHGQETQYF.

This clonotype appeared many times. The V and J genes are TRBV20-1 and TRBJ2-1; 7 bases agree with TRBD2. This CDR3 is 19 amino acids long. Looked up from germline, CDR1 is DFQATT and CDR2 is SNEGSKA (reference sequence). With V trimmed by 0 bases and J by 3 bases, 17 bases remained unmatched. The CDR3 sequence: CSARDVLAIRTTHYNEQFF. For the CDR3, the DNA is TGCAGTGCTAGAGACGTACTAGCGATCCGGACTACCCACTACAATGAGCAGTTCTTC.

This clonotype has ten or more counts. CDR3 protein: CASSQSARQANTGELFF. CDR3 coding DNA: TGCGCCAGCAGTCAATCGGCGCGACAGGCAAACACCGGGGAGCTGTTTTTT. The V gene is TRBV23-1, the J gene TRBJ2-2; possible D gene TRBD1, 6 bases. TRBV23-1 is identified as an open reading frame with a role that is uncertain. V was trimmed by 0 bases and J by 2 bases, leaving 13 bases between them. The CDR3 covers 17 residues.

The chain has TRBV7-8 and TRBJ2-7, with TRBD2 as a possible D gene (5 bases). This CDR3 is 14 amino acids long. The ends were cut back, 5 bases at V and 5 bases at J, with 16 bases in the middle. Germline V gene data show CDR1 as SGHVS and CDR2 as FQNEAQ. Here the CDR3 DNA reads TGTGCCAGCAGCCCCGGTCTAGCTTCCCACGAGCAGTACTTC. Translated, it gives CASSPGLASHEQYF.

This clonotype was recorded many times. CDR3 protein: CASSGSSYEQYF. The CDR3 coding sequence is TGTGCCAGCAGCGGGAGCTCCTACGAGCAGTACTTC. V usage is TRBV6-2 or TRBV6-3 and J usage is TRBJ2-7, with D tentatively TRBD2 (6 bases). V was clipped by 6 bases and J by 0 bases, with 6 bases between them. The CDR3 is 12 residues long. Germline V lookup: CDR1 MNHEY, CDR2 SVGEGT.

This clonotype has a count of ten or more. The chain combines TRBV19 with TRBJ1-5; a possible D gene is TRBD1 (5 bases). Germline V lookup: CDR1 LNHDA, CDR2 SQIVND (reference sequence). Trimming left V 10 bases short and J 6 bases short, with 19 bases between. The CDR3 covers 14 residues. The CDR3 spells CATRTRAESQPQHF. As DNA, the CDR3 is TGTGCCACCCGAACCAGGGCGGAAAGTCAGCCCCAGCATTTT.

The CDR3 DNA reads as TGCAGTGCTAGAGAGAGAGGAGGTAGCGGGAGAAATGAGCAGTTCTTC. It specifies CSARERGGSGRNEQFF. The rearrangement links TRBV20-1 to TRBJ2-1, with TRBD2 matching 9 bases. The germline V gene has CDR1 DFQATT and CDR2 SNEGSKA (reference sequence). The CDR3 has 16 amino acids. J gave up 7 bases and V 0 bases, and 10 bases lay outside the gene matches.

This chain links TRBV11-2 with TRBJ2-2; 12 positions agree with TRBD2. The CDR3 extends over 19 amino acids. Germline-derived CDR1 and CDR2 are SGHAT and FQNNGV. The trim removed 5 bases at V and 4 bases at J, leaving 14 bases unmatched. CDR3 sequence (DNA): TGTGCCAGCAGCCCGATGAGACTAGCGGGAGATAGAGGCACCGGGGAGCTGTTTTTT. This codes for CASSPMRLAGDRGTGELFF.

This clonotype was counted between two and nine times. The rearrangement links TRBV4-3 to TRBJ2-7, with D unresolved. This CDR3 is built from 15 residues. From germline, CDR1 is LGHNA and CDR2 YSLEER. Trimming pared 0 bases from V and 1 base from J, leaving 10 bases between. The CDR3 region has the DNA TGCGCCAGCAGCCAAGAGTGGGCAGTTTCCTACGAGCAGTACTTC. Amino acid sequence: CASSQEWAVSYEQYF.

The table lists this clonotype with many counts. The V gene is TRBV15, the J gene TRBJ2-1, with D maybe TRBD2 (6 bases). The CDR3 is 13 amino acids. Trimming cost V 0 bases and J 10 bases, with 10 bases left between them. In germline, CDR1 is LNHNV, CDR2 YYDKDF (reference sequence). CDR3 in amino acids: CATSRDWREEQFF. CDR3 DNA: TGTGCCACCAGCAGAGATTGGAGGGAAGAGCAGTTCTTC.

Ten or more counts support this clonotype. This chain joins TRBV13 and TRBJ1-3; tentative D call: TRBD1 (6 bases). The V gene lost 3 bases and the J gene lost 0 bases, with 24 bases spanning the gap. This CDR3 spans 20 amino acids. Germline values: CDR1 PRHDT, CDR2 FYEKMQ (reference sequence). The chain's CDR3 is CASSLGARDVPFHSGNTIYF. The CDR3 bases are TGTGCCAGCAGCTTGGGGGCCCGGGATGTTCCCTTCCACTCTGGAAACACCATATATTTT.

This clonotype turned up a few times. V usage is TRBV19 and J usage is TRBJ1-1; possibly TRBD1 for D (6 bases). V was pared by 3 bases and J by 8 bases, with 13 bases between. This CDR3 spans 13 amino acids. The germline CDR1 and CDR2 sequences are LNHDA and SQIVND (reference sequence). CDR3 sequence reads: CASSIARQVEAFF. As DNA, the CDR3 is TGTGCCAGTAGTATCGCCCGACAGGTCGAAGCTTTCTTT.

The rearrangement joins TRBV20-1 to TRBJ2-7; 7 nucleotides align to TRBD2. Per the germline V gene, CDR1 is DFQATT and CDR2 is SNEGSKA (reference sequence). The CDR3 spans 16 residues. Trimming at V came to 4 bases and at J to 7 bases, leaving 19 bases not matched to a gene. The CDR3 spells CSATPTSPKNRREQYF. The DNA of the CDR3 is TGCAGTGCTACCCCGACTAGCCCTAAAAACCGTAGAGAGCAGTACTTC.

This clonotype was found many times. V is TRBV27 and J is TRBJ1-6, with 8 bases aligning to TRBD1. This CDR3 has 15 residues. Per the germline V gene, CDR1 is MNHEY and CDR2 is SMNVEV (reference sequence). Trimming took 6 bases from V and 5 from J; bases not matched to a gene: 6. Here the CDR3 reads CASSLTGENNSPLHF. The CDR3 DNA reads TGTGCCAGCAGCCTGACAGGGGAGAATAATTCACCCCTCCACTTT.

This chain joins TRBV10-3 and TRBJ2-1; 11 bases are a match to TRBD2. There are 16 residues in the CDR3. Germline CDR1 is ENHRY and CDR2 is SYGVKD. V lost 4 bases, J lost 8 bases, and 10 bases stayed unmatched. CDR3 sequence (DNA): TGTGCCATCAGTGGTAGCGGGAGGGCCTGGGGGGATGAGCAGTTCTTC. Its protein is CAISGSGRAWGDEQFF.

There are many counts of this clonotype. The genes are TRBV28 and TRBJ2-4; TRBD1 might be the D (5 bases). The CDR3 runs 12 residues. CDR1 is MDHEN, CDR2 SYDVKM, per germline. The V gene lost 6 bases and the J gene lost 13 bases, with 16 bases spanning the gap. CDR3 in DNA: TGTGCCAGCAGGGGTCCAGGGATGGGCCAGTACTTC. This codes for CASRGPGMGQYF.

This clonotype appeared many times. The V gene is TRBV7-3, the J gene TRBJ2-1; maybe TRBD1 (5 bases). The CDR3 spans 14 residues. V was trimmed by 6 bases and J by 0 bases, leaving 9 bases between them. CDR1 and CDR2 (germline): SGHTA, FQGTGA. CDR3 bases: TGTGCCAGCAGTTTCGACAGCTCCTACAATGAGCAGTTCTTC. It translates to CASSFDSSYNEQFF.

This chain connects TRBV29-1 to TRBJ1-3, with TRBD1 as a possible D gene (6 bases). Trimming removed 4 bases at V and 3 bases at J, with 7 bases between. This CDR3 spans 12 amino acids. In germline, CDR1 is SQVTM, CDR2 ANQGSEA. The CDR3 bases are TGCAGCGTTGGGACAGATGGAAACACCATATATTTT. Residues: CSVGTDGNTIYF.

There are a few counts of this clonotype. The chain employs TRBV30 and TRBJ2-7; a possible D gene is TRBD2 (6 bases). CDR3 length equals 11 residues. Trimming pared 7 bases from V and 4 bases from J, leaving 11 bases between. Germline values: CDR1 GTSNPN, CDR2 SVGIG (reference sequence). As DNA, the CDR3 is TGTGCCTTACGCGGGGTATACGAGCAGTACTTC. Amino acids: CALRGVYEQYF.

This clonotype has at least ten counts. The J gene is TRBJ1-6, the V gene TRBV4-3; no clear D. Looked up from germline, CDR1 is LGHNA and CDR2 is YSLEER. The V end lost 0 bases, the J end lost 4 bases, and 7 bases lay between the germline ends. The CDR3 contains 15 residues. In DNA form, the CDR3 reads TGCGCCAGCAGCCAAGAGGGCACATATAATTCACCCCTCCACTTT. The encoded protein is CASSQEGTYNSPLHF.

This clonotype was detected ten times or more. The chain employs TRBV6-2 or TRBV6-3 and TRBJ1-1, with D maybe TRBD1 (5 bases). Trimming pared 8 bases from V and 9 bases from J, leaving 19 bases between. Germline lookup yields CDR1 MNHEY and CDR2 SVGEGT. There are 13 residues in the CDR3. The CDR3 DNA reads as TGTGCCAGCCTAACCTGGGGGGAGGACCAAGCTTTCTTT. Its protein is CASLTWGEDQAFF.

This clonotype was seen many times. As DNA, the CDR3 is TGTGCCAGCAGCTCGGGGGTGGGCGAGACCCAGTACTTC. Translated: CASSSGVGETQYF. The chain combines TRBV11-2 with TRBJ2-5; D is possibly TRBD2 (6 bases). The germline V gene encodes CDR1 SGHAT and CDR2 FQNNGV. The CDR3 is 13 amino acids. Trimming took 4 bases from V and 5 from J, leaving 11 bases between them.

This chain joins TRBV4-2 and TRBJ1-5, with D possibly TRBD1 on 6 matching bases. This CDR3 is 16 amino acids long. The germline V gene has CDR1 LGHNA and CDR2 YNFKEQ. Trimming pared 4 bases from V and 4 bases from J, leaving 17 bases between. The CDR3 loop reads CASSPEGGRENQPQHF. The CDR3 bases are TGTGCCAGCAGCCCTGAAGGGGGGCGGGAAAATCAGCCCCAGCATTTT.

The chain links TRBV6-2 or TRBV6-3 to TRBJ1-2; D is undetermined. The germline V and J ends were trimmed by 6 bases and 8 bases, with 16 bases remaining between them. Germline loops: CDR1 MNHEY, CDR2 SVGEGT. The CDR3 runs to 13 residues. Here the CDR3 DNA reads TGTGCCAGCAGCTCTCCGCCGAGGCGGGGCTACACCTTC. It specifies CASSSPPRRGYTF.